The rows below give T cell receptor beta chains drawn from one sample of a study of T cells in Graves' hyperthyroidism and ophthalmopathy. TCRdb re-analysed the multiplex PCR reads in MiXCR, keeping a single row per CDR3 protein. The top ten clones hold 15% to 18% of a sample with roughly 660,000 distinct CDR3 sequences, 17% of them seen once. The specimen was blood. These receptors were obtained from a man aged 50-60 years with Graves' hyperthyroidism. The CDR3 runs from the conserved cysteine through the conserved F or W. The order of the fields is clone size, V gene, D gene, J gene, CDR3 protein, CDR3 DNA. A D gene is named only where the DNA matches it firmly. Size tells how often a clone was seen (once, few, many) or the class of an expanded clone, and some rows leave it out.

clone_size: many
v_call: TRBV11-2
d_call: -
j_call: TRBJ2-2
cdr3_aa: CACKPFLAGELFF
cdr3_nt: TGTGCCTGCAAGCCCTTCTTGGCCGGGGAGCTGTTTTTT

clone_size: -
v_call: TRBV24-1
d_call: TRBD2
j_call: TRBJ2-7
cdr3_aa: CATSEAGGPHEQYF
cdr3_nt: TGTGCCACCAGTGAAGCGGGAGGTCCCCACGAGCAGTACTTC

clone_size: many
v_call: TRBV18
d_call: -
j_call: TRBJ2-7
cdr3_aa: CASSLRGRGYEQYF
cdr3_nt: TGTGCCAGCTCACTCAGGGGTCGGGGGTACGAGCAGTACTTC

clone_size: -
v_call: TRBV25-1
d_call: TRBD1
j_call: TRBJ1-2
cdr3_aa: CASSDRSRGELYGYTF
cdr3_nt: TGTGCCAGCAGTGATCGCTCCAGGGGGGAATTGTATGGCTACACCTTC

clone_size: many
v_call: TRBV11-1
d_call: -
j_call: TRBJ2-7
cdr3_aa: CASSPDGSYEQYF
cdr3_nt: TGTGCCAGCAGTCCGGACGGATCCTACGAGCAGTACTTC

clone_size: few
v_call: TRBV28
d_call: TRBD1
j_call: TRBJ2-5
cdr3_aa: CASSSNRDRGSETQYF
cdr3_nt: TGTGCCAGCAGTTCCAATCGGGACAGGGGATCCGAGACCCAGTACTTC

clone_size: few
v_call: TRBV24-1
d_call: -
j_call: TRBJ2-6
cdr3_aa: CATSDRSGANVLTF
cdr3_nt: TGTGCCACCAGTGACCGTTCTGGGGCCAACGTCCTGACTTTC

clone_size: many
v_call: TRBV11-2
d_call: -
j_call: TRBJ2-2
cdr3_aa: CASSFQANTGELFF
cdr3_nt: TGTGCCAGCAGCTTCCAAGCGAACACCGGGGAGCTGTTTTTT

clone_size: -
v_call: TRBV11-2
d_call: TRBD2
j_call: TRBJ2-1
cdr3_aa: CASSQLAGGKNEQFF
cdr3_nt: TGTGCCAGCAGCCAACTAGCGGGAGGGAAAAATGAGCAGTTCTTC

clone_size: -
v_call: TRBV18
d_call: -
j_call: TRBJ2-7
cdr3_aa: CASSPGGRDEQYF
cdr3_nt: TGTGCCAGCTCACCTGGGGGGCGCGACGAGCAGTACTTC

clone_size: many
v_call: TRBV28
d_call: -
j_call: TRBJ2-7
cdr3_aa: CASSAQTSHSYEQYF
cdr3_nt: TGTGCCAGCAGTGCCCAAACTAGTCACTCCTACGAGCAGTACTTC

clone_size: -
v_call: TRBV28
d_call: TRBD1
j_call: TRBJ1-2
cdr3_aa: CASSVRGLLVYGYTF
cdr3_nt: TGTGCCAGCAGTGTAAGGGGGCTCCTTGTCTATGGCTACACCTTC

clone_size: many
v_call: TRBV11-2
d_call: TRBD2
j_call: TRBJ2-5
cdr3_aa: CASSFATSGETQYF
cdr3_nt: TGTGCCAGCAGCTTTGCGACTAGCGGGGAGACCCAGTACTTC

clone_size: many
v_call: TRBV7-9
d_call: -
j_call: TRBJ2-7
cdr3_aa: CASSLAGTPGTEQYF
cdr3_nt: TGTGCCAGCAGCTTAGCCGGGACCCCGGGGACCGAGCAGTACTTC

clone_size: many
v_call: TRBV2
d_call: TRBD1
j_call: TRBJ1-2
cdr3_aa: CASLRTGGYGYTF
cdr3_nt: TGTGCCAGCCTACGGACAGGGGGCTATGGCTACACCTTC

clone_size: many
v_call: TRBV19
d_call: TRBD1
j_call: TRBJ1-1
cdr3_aa: CASSWTGLGDTEAFF
cdr3_nt: TGTGCCAGTAGTTGGACAGGACTAGGGGACACTGAAGCTTTCTTT

clone_size: many
v_call: TRBV11-2
d_call: -
j_call: TRBJ1-1
cdr3_aa: CASKTVRGYHTEAFF
cdr3_nt: TGTGCCAGTAAAACCGTCCGGGGATACCACACTGAAGCTTTCTTT